The clone carrying this T cell receptor (beta chain) was seen only a few times. Participants were aged about 18 to 100 years from roughly 25 US areas. Cohorts were determined from participant-reported clinical history. V dropped 4 bases and J dropped 6 bases, with 17 bases sitting between them. CDR3 length equals 15 residues. Germline V gene sequence: CDR1 SGDLS, CDR2 YYNGEE. This entry belongs to a study of blood T cell repertoires in COVID-19. Source study methods: Counts of nucleated cells, estimated from reference gene primer amplification, were obtained. Measured with immunoSEQ multiplex PCR; TCRdb has only the in-frame clones, and not every one. The DNA was the basis for D and trimming; V, J and clone size are from that table. Of under 150,000 clones in the sample, over 80% were seen once.

The chain uses TRBV9 and TRBJ2-1, with D perhaps matching TRBD2 (6 bases). This clonotype was sampled from a young man who had recovered from COVID-19. The sample consisted of PBMCs or T cells enriched from blood (not recorded which). The CDR3 bases are TGTGCCAGCAGCATTCGGGAGAGGAACGTCAATGAGCAGTTCTTC. Translated: CASSIRERNVNEQFF.